These T cell receptor beta chains were read from a single sample in a study of tumor and adjacent non-tumor tissue in lung cancer. Via MiXCR, TCRdb re-called the multiplex PCR reads, giving one row per CDR3 protein. The data show over 130,000 distinct CDR3 sequences, roughly 66% seen once. The sample taken for sequencing was lung tumor tissue. These receptors were taken from a man aged 60 to 69 with small cell lung cancer. CDR3s include the opening cysteine and the closing phenylalanine or tryptophan. Each record gives: V gene, CDR3 length, J gene, D gene, clone size, CDR3 protein, CDR3 DNA. D genes are given only for firm matches. For some rows the clone size is stated as once, few or many, or as a class when expanded; others skip it.

V gene: TRBV11-2
CDR3 length: 14
J gene: TRBJ2-2
D gene: .
clone size: many
CDR3 protein: CASSWRGMGGELFF
CDR3 DNA: TGTGCCAGCAGCTGGAGGGGTATGGGCGGGGAGCTGTTTTTT

V gene: TRBV4-1
CDR3 length: 17
J gene: TRBJ2-1
D gene: .
clone size: .
CDR3 protein: CASSQDIGSAGYNEQSF
CDR3 DNA: TGCGCCAGCAGCCAAGACATAGGGTCCGCAGGCTACAATGAGCAGTCCTTC

V gene: TRBV12-3/TRBV12-4
CDR3 length: 14
J gene: TRBJ2-3
D gene: .
clone size: .
CDR3 protein: CASSLSQWDDMQYF
CDR3 DNA: TGTGCCAGCAGTTTATCACAGTGGGATGATATGCAGTATTTT

V gene: TRBV11-2
CDR3 length: 15
J gene: TRBJ2-1
D gene: TRBD2
clone size: .
CDR3 protein: CTSPPIAGGMNEQFF
CDR3 DNA: TGTACCAGCCCACCTATAGCGGGAGGGATGAATGAGCAGTTCTTC

V gene: TRBV20-1
CDR3 length: 13
J gene: TRBJ1-2
D gene: TRBD1
clone size: .
CDR3 protein: CSARRGQGSGYAF
CDR3 DNA: TGCAGTGCTAGACGGGGACAGGGCTCCGGCTACGCCTTC

V gene: TRBV29-1
CDR3 length: 13
J gene: TRBJ2-5
D gene: TRBD2
clone size: many
CDR3 protein: CSVDRLAGETQYF
CDR3 DNA: TGCAGCGTCGACAGACTAGCGGGAGAGACCCAGTACTTC

V gene: TRBV7-9
CDR3 length: 15
J gene: TRBJ1-4
D gene: .
clone size: .
CDR3 protein: CASSRRRTGDEKLFF
CDR3 DNA: TGTGCCAGCAGTCGGAGGAGGACCGGAGATGAAAAACTGTTTTTT

V gene: TRBV11-2
CDR3 length: 16
J gene: TRBJ2-5
D gene: TRBD2
clone size: .
CDR3 protein: CASGYIQGLALETQYF
CDR3 DNA: TGTGCCAGCGGCTATATCCAGGGACTAGCATTAGAGACCCAGTACTTC

V gene: TRBV5-6
CDR3 length: 13
J gene: TRBJ2-7
D gene: .
clone size: .
CDR3 protein: CASSFQVTYEQYF
CDR3 DNA: TGTGCCAGCAGCTTTCAGGTCACCTACGAGCAGTACTTC

V gene: TRBV6-6
CDR3 length: 17
J gene: TRBJ2-6
D gene: TRBD2
clone size: many
CDR3 protein: CASSYNLGGAGANVLTF
CDR3 DNA: TGTGCCAGCAGTTATAATCTGGGAGGGGCCGGGGCCAACGTCCTGACTTTC

V gene: TRBV5-1
CDR3 length: 14
J gene: TRBJ1-3
D gene: .
clone size: .
CDR3 protein: CASSLARERNIIYF
CDR3 DNA: TGTGCCAGCAGCTTGGCCCGGGAGAGGAACATCATATATTTT

V gene: TRBV29-1
CDR3 length: 16
J gene: TRBJ2-6
D gene: .
clone size: .
CDR3 protein: CSVEGEEGAGANVLAF
CDR3 DNA: TGCAGCGTTGAAGGGGAGGAGGGCGCTGGTGCCAACGTCCTGGCTTTC

V gene: TRBV12-5
CDR3 length: 17
J gene: TRBJ2-1
D gene: .
clone size: .
CDR3 protein: CASSLTRLALGGNEQFF
CDR3 DNA: TGTGCTAGTAGTTTGACCCGACTAGCCCTAGGGGGCAATGAGCAGTTCTTC

V gene: TRBV16
CDR3 length: 13
J gene: TRBJ1-4
D gene: .
clone size: many
CDR3 protein: CASLSATNEKLFF
CDR3 DNA: TGTGCCAGCCTGAGTGCAACTAATGAAAAACTGTTTTTT

V gene: TRBV6-5
CDR3 length: 15
J gene: TRBJ1-6
D gene: .
clone size: many
CDR3 protein: CASSYTGSNNSPLHF
CDR3 DNA: TGTGCCAGCAGTTACACGGGGTCTAATAATTCACCCCTCCACTTT

V gene: TRBV5-6
CDR3 length: 17
J gene: TRBJ2-2
D gene: TRBD2
clone size: .
CDR3 protein: CASTEAAAGVHTGELFF
CDR3 DNA: TGTGCCAGCACCGAAGCGGCTGCGGGAGTGCACACCGGGGAGCTGTTTTTT

V gene: TRBV20-1
CDR3 length: 16
J gene: TRBJ2-1
D gene: .
clone size: many
CDR3 protein: CSARDGGSVIVSEQFF
CDR3 DNA: TGCAGTGCTAGAGATGGGGGTTCAGTGATAGTCAGTGAGCAGTTCTTC

V gene: TRBV12-3/TRBV12-4
CDR3 length: 14
J gene: TRBJ2-7
D gene: .
clone size: .
CDR3 protein: CASSLGDDSYEQYF
CDR3 DNA: TGTGCCAGCAGTTTGGGGGACGATTCCTACGAGCAGTACTTC

V gene: TRBV20-1
CDR3 length: 16
J gene: TRBJ2-3
D gene: .
clone size: once
CDR3 protein: CSAPTPRDKATDTQYF
CDR3 DNA: TGCAGTGCTCCAACCCCCCGGGACAAGGCGACAGATACGCAGTATTTT

V gene: TRBV12-3/TRBV12-4
CDR3 length: 14
J gene: TRBJ1-2
D gene: .
clone size: .
CDR3 protein: CASSYSRPEVSYTF
CDR3 DNA: TGTGCCAGCAGTTATTCCCGCCCAGAGGTTAGCTACACCTTC

V gene: TRBV6-1
CDR3 length: 13
J gene: TRBJ1-2
D gene: .
clone size: .
CDR3 protein: CDSSEQLLYGYTF
CDR3 DNA: TGCGACAGCAGTGAACAGTTGCTCTATGGCTACACCTTC

V gene: TRBV20-1
CDR3 length: 18
J gene: TRBJ2-2
D gene: .
clone size: once
CDR3 protein: CSARDRERGTTNTGDLFF
CDR3 DNA: TGCAGTGCTAGAGATCGCGAGCGTGGGACCACTAACACCGGGGACCTGTTTTTT

V gene: TRBV20-1
CDR3 length: 13
J gene: TRBJ2-5
D gene: .
clone size: once
CDR3 protein: CSASTGPQETQCF
CDR3 DNA: TGCAGTGCTAGCACAGGCCCTCAAGAGACACAGTGCTTC

V gene: TRBV28
CDR3 length: 15
J gene: TRBJ2-3
D gene: .
clone size: few
CDR3 protein: CASSLWGGKADTQYF
CDR3 DNA: TGTGCCAGCAGTTTATGGGGCGGGAAGGCAGATACGCAGTATTTT

V gene: TRBV20-1
CDR3 length: 15
J gene: TRBJ2-1
D gene: TRBD2
clone size: .
CDR3 protein: CSARETSGIRFEQFF
CDR3 DNA: TGCAGTGCTAGAGAGACTAGCGGGATAAGATTTGAGCAGTTCTTC

V gene: TRBV12-3/TRBV12-4
CDR3 length: 14
J gene: TRBJ2-2
D gene: .
clone size: .
CDR3 protein: CVSTFRTQTGELFF
CDR3 DNA: TGCGTCAGCACTTTTCGCACTCAAACCGGGGAGCTGTTTTTT

V gene: TRBV20-1
CDR3 length: 15
J gene: TRBJ1-6
D gene: .
clone size: .
CDR3 protein: CTARDPAAESSPLHF
CDR3 DNA: TGCACTGCTAGGGATCCGGCAGCGGAATCTTCACCCCTCCACTTT

V gene: TRBV20-1
CDR3 length: 17
J gene: TRBJ2-1
D gene: TRBD2
clone size: .
CDR3 protein: CSDRMEVGTRSHNEQFF
CDR3 DNA: TGCAGTGATAGAATGGAAGTTGGGACTAGGAGTCACAATGAGCAGTTCTTC